The 20 T cell receptor beta chains reported below all come from one sample, sequenced in a study of blood T cell repertoires in COVID-19. Sequencing was performed with immunoSEQ multiplex PCR; in TCRdb, only in-frame clones are kept and a portion is missing. Of approximately 180,000 clones listed, more than 75% were seen once; the top ten hold roughly 2.6%. The sample was peripheral blood. The receptor set was obtained from a man between 35 and 55 years old with active or convalescent COVID-19.

The CDR3 nucleotides read TGTGCCAGCAGCCGCGGGACAGGGGACGACGAGACCCAGTACTTC. Its protein is CASSRGTGDDETQYF. The chain has TRBV5-6 and TRBJ2-5, with TRBD1 matching 10 bases. Trimming removed 4 bases from V and 5 bases from J; junction bases left unmatched: 8. Germline CDR1 reads SGHDT; CDR2 reads YYEEEE. The CDR3 sequence is 15 residues long. The variable domain in full, with the rest retrieved from reference TRBV5-6 and TRBJ2-5, is DAGVTQSPTHLIKTRGQQVTLRCSPKSGHDTVSWYQQALGQGPQFIFQYYEEEERQRGNFPDRFSGHQFPNYSSELNVNALLLGDSALYLCASSRGTGDDETQYFGPGTRLLVL.

V gene TRBV15 combines with J gene TRBJ1-3, with unresolved D. The germline CDR1 and CDR2 sequences are LNHNV and YYDKDF (reference sequence). V shed 0 bases and J shed 4 bases, with 7 bases lying between them. The CDR3 runs to 14 residues. As DNA, the CDR3 is TGTGCCACCAGCAGAGACAGGTCGGGAAACACCATATATTTT. Encoded protein: CATSRDRSGNTIYF. Full variable domain (rest looked up from reference TRBV15 and TRBJ1-3): DAMVIQNPRYQVTQFGKPVTLSCSQTLNHNVMYWYQQKSSQAPKLLFHYYDKDFNNEADTPDNFQSRRPNTSFCFLDIRSPGLGDTAMYLCATSRDRSGNTIYFGEGSWLTVV.

V usage is TRBV5-1 and J usage is TRBJ1-2; the D is unclear. Germline V gene sequence: CDR1 SGHRS, CDR2 YFSETQ. This CDR3 is built from 13 residues. Trimming took off 0 bases at V and 7 bases at J, with 10 bases between the two ends. CDR3 protein: CASSLGSGRGYTF. As DNA, the CDR3 is TGCGCCAGCAGCTTGGGGTCCGGTCGTGGCTACACCTTC.

This chain links TRBV28 with TRBJ1-1, with 7 bases aligning to TRBD1. This CDR3 has 17 residues. Trimming cost V 8 bases and J 2 bases; bases outside gene matches: 17. Germline lookup yields CDR1 MDHEN and CDR2 SYDVKM. The CDR3 region is CASLQPGQHTINTEAFF. As DNA, the CDR3 is TGTGCCAGCCTCCAACCGGGACAGCACACCATAAACACTGAAGCTTTCTTT.

The chain links TRBV12-3 or TRBV12-4 to TRBJ1-1; no reliable D call. V was cut by 5 bases and J by 7 bases, with 11 bases left in between. This CDR3 has 12 amino acids. CDR3 DNA: TGTGCCAGCAGTAACGCGGGGTTTGAAGCTTTCTTT. This codes for CASSNAGFEAFF.

The rearrangement uses TRBV9 and TRBJ2-2, with D possibly being TRBD2 (5 bases). Germline CDR1 reads SGDLS; CDR2 reads YYNGEE. The CDR3 loop spans 14 amino acids. Trimming took off 2 bases at V and 7 bases at J, with 12 bases between the two ends. CDR3 protein: CASSVGDGFGELFF. CDR3 sequence (DNA): TGTGCCAGCAGCGTCGGGGATGGCTTCGGGGAGCTGTTTTTT.

The chain employs TRBV5-1 and TRBJ2-5; TRBD1 agrees at 8 bases. The V gene's germline CDR1 is SGHRS and CDR2 YFSETQ. The CDR3 extends over 14 amino acids. J was trimmed by 5 bases and V by 1 base; bases with no gene match: 4. The CDR3 nucleotides are TGCGCCAGCAGCTTGCAGGGGGCAGGGGAGACCCAGTACTTC. Protein product: CASSLQGAGETQYF.

The V call is TRBV19, the J call TRBJ1-2, with 9 bases that match TRBD1. Per germline, CDR1 LNHDA and CDR2 SQIVND (reference sequence). CDR3 length: 14 residues. V lost 7 bases and J lost 0; bases outside the gene matches: 3. The CDR3 loop reads CASIRTGANYGYTF. The DNA for the CDR3 is TGTGCCAGTATCCGGACAGGGGCTAACTATGGCTACACCTTC. The variable domain in full, with the rest retrieved from reference TRBV19 and TRBJ1-2, is DGGITQSPKYLFRKEGQNVTLSCEQNLNHDAMYWYRQDPGQGLRLIYYSQIVNDFQKGDIAEGYSVSREKKESFPLTVTSAQKNPTAFYLCASIRTGANYGYTFGSGTRLTVV.

This clone was recorded only once. The gene calls are TRBV9 and TRBJ1-3; 10 bases line up with TRBD1. V dropped 3 bases and J dropped 2; count of bases not matched to a gene: 5. Germline values: CDR1 SGDLS, CDR2 YYNGEE. This CDR3 has 16 amino acids. The CDR3 sequence is CASSAEGQGAGNTIYF. CDR3 nucleotides: TGTGCCAGCAGCGCGGAAGGACAGGGGGCTGGAAACACCATATATTTT.

The gene calls are TRBV18 and TRBJ2-1; possible D gene TRBD1, 5 bases. The CDR3 runs to 15 residues. The V and J ends lost 3 bases and 7 bases respectively, with 16 bases between them. Per germline, CDR1 KGHSH and CDR2 LQKENI. The CDR3 here is CASSPDVGLGNEQFF. Here the CDR3 DNA reads TGTGCCAGCTCACCGGACGTGGGGCTGGGAAATGAGCAGTTCTTC.

The chain is built from TRBV3-1 (or the pseudogene TRBV3-2) and TRBJ1-3; D is uncertain. The CDR3 is made up of 14 amino acids. Germline assignment: CDR1 LGHDT and CDR2 YNNKEL (reference sequence). V was pared by 0 bases and J by 0 bases, with 3 bases between. The CDR3 nucleotides read TGTGCCAGCAGCCAAGACAGCTCTGGAAACACCATATATTTT. This gives the protein CASSQDSSGNTIYF.

The chain uses TRBV30 and TRBJ2-7; 9 bases line up with TRBD1. The germline CDR1 and CDR2 sequences are GTSNPN and SVGIG (reference sequence). This CDR3 contains 15 residues. The junction had 11 bases not matched to a gene; V was cut back by 2 bases and J by 6 bases. The CDR3 nucleotides are TGTGCCTGGAGTACAGGGGGCGCCCTAGCGATCGAGCAGTACTTC. The encoded protein is CAWSTGGALAIEQYF.

This clone was seen more than once but under ten times. The chain links TRBV5-5 to TRBJ1-2; D gene uncertain. Trimming cost V 5 bases and J 1 base, with 9 bases left between them. CDR1 is SGHKS and CDR2 is YYEKEE in the germline V gene (reference sequence). This CDR3 comprises 13 residues. CDR3 sequence: CASREVVNYGYTF. Written as DNA, the CDR3 is TGTGCCAGCAGGGAGGTCGTTAACTATGGCTACACCTTC.

In the case of this clone: The same CDR3 is also encoded by other DNA sequences in this sample. The chain carries TRBV19 and TRBJ2-3, with 7 bases that match TRBD1. V lost 1 base to trimming and J lost 1 base; unmatched junction nucleotides: 2. This CDR3 comprises 15 residues. Germline CDR1 LNHDA, CDR2 SQIVND (reference sequence). This chain's CDR3 is CASSIGQGGTDTQYF. The CDR3 bases are TGTGCCAGTAGTATAGGGCAGGGGGGCACAGATACGCAGTATTTT.

The chain couples TRBV19 to TRBJ1-1; D not resolved. In germline, CDR1 is LNHDA, CDR2 SQIVND (reference sequence). This CDR3 has 15 amino acids. Trimming left V 7 bases short and J 0 bases short, with 15 bases between. The CDR3, as DNA: TGTGCCAGTACTGACGAGTCGGGAATGAACACTGAAGCTTTCTTT. Protein sequence: CASTDESGMNTEAFF. Full variable domain (rest looked up from reference TRBV19 and TRBJ1-1): DGGITQSPKYLFRKEGQNVTLSCEQNLNHDAMYWYRQDPGQGLRLIYYSQIVNDFQKGDIAEGYSVSREKKESFPLTVTSAQKNPTAFYLCASTDESGMNTEAFFGQGTRLTVV.

The chain links TRBV3-1 (or the pseudogene TRBV3-2) to TRBJ1-1; the D is unclear. The germline V and J ends were trimmed by 1 base and 7 bases, with 10 bases remaining between them. The germline V gene encodes CDR1 LGHDT and CDR2 YNNKEL (reference sequence). This CDR3 has 13 residues. As DNA, the CDR3 is TGTGCCAGCAGCCAAGTTGCGGGCCTTGAAGCTTTCTTT. Translated: CASSQVAGLEAFF.

This rearrangement joins TRBV5-1 to TRBJ2-5, with 9 bases matching TRBD1. V lost 4 bases to trimming and J lost 1 base; unmatched junction nucleotides: 8. The CDR3 is 16 residues long. Germline loops: CDR1 SGHRS, CDR2 YFSETQ. In DNA form, the CDR3 reads TGCGCCAGCAGCACAAAGACAGGGGGAGTCCAAGAGACCCAGTACTTC. It yields the protein CASSTKTGGVQETQYF.

The chain carries TRBV27 and TRBJ2-7; no firm D call. The CDR3 totals 13 residues. Trimming stripped 1 base from V and 2 bases from J, with 6 bases between. From germline, CDR1 is MNHEY and CDR2 SMNVEV (reference sequence). The CDR3 DNA follows: TGTGCCAGCAGTTTATACGCGACCTACGAGCAGTACTTC. It yields the protein CASSLYATYEQYF.

The J gene is TRBJ1-2, the V gene TRBV28; D might be TRBD1 (5 bases). This CDR3 is built from 12 residues. V dropped 5 bases and J dropped 4 bases, with 8 bases sitting between them. Per the germline V gene, CDR1 is MDHEN and CDR2 is SYDVKM. In DNA form, the CDR3 reads TGTGCCAGCAGTCAGACAGTCTATGGCTACACCTTC. Translation: CASSQTVYGYTF.

This sequence joins TRBV5-1 and TRBJ2-4, with 7 bases fitting TRBD1. V lost 4 bases and J lost 6; bases outside the gene matches: 19. The CDR3 is made up of 18 amino acids. Germline V CDR1 and CDR2: SGHRS, YFSETQ. The CDR3 bases are TGCGCCAGCAGCATCTCAACCTCCGGGACAGATAGGGGAAACATTCAGTACTTC. Translating it yields CASSISTSGTDRGNIQYF. Combining the CDR3 with reference TRBV5-1 and TRBJ2-4 gives the whole variable domain KAGVTQTPRYLIKTRGQQVTLSCSPISGHRSVSWYQQTPGQGLQFLFEYFSETQRNKGNFPGRFSGRQFSNSRSEMNVSTLELGDSALYLCASSISTSGTDRGNIQYFGAGTRLSVL.